This TCR beta chain was identified during a study of blood T cell repertoires in COVID-19. Method: immunoSEQ multiplex PCR; TCRdb's copy keeps in-frame clones and lacks some. This sample carries roughly 250,000 clones, more than 80% of them seen once, and the ten largest clones take 2% to 2.5%. This CDR3 is built from 16 residues. With 6 bases removed from V and 1 base from J, the gap between germline ends came to 14 bases. Per germline, CDR1 KGHDR and CDR2 SFDVKD. Sequenced sample: PBMCs or T cells enriched from blood (not recorded which). This TCR came from a woman between 18 and 30 years old who had recovered from COVID-19. V is TRBV24-1 and J is TRBJ2-2, with a weak D call TRBD2 (6 bases). For the CDR3, the DNA is TGTGCCACCAGTCCCCAGGAGGGGATGAACACCGGGGAGCTGTTTTTT. It translates to CATSPQEGMNTGELFF.